These T cell receptor beta chains were read from a single sample in a study of cytomegalovirus exposure and HLA in healthy donors. TCRdb's table, derived via immunoSEQ multiplex PCR, lists solely in-frame clones and lacks some. Of around 120,000 clones detected, 60% to 85% appear once; the ten largest clones hold 2.7%. Sequencing was done on a sample of PBMCs. The receptors derive from a middle-aged woman in good health and CMV-seropositive. Each CDR3 is given with its conserved first and last residue. A D gene is named only where the DNA matches it firmly. The size of a clone is reported for some rows only, either as once, few or many, or as a class for expanded clones.

>TRBJ1-4|.|.|TRBV27
CATSSGTNEKLFF
TGTGCCACCTCGTCCGGGACTAATGAAAAACTGTTTTTT
>TRBJ1-3|once|.|TRBV15
CATSGGASGNTIYF
TGTGCCACCAGCGGGGGGGCGTCTGGAAACACCATATATTTT
>TRBJ1-4|.|TRBD1|TRBV2
CASTRTGGRIPEKLFF
TGTGCCAGCACCCGGACAGGCGGAAGAATCCCTGAAAAACTGTTTTTT
>TRBJ1-1|.|.|TRBV6-1
CASSESWVSPGVEAFF
TGTGCCAGCAGTGAAAGTTGGGTCAGCCCGGGAGTCGAAGCTTTCTTT
>TRBJ2-1|.|TRBD1|TRBV5-6
CASNHRGLVTGNEQFF
TGTGCCAGCAACCACAGGGGGCTAGTTACTGGGAATGAGCAGTTCTTC
>TRBJ1-2|once|.|TRBV4-2
CASSQDVRSNYGYTF
TGTGCCAGCAGCCAAGATGTTCGGTCTAACTATGGCTACACCTTC
>TRBJ1-4|.|TRBD1|TRBV4-1
CASSRQGEKRTNEKLFF
TGCGCCAGCAGCCGACAGGGGGAAAAGCGAACTAATGAAAAACTGTTTTTT
>TRBJ1-2|.|.|TRBV12-2
CASRPKGEGYTF
TGTGCAAGTCGCCCCAAGGGGGAAGGCTACACCTTC
>TRBJ2-3|.|.|TRBV5-1
CASSLDRGGADTQYF
TGCGCCAGCAGCCTCGACCGGGGAGGTGCAGATACGCAGTATTTT
>TRBJ2-3|few|.|TRBV2
CATVGQGLGTDTQYF
TGTGCCACCGTAGGCCAGGGGCTCGGCACAGATACGCAGTATTTT
>TRBJ2-1|few|TRBD2|TRBV11-2
CASSLSGRTHNEQFF
TGTGCCAGCAGCCTAAGCGGGAGGACACACAATGAGCAGTTCTTC
>TRBJ1-2|once|.|TRBV6-6
CASSYFEFNYGYTF
TGTGCCAGCAGTTATTTCGAGTTTAACTATGGCTACACCTTC
>TRBJ1-5|.|TRBD1|TRBV7-2
CASSLKTGDQPQHF
TGTGCCAGCAGCTTGAAAACAGGGGATCAGCCCCAGCATTTT
>TRBJ2-7|.|.|TRBV6-5
CASSQRTDSSYEQYF
TGTGCCAGCAGTCAACGGACAGACTCCTCCTACGAGCAGTACTTC
>TRBJ2-2|.|TRBD1|TRBV11-3
CASSLSSLDRPSGELFF
TGTGCCAGCAGCTTATCGTCGCTGGACAGGCCCTCCGGGGAGCTGTTTTTT
>TRBJ2-3|.|TRBD2|TRBV7-2
CASIPDARSGSVDTQYF
TGTGCCAGCATCCCAGACGCGCGGAGCGGGAGCGTGGATACGCAGTATTTT
>TRBJ1-1|.|TRBD1|TRBV7-8
CASSLVDRGLDTEAFF
TGTGCCAGCAGCTTAGTGGACAGGGGTTTAGACACTGAAGCTTTCTTT
>TRBJ2-7|.|.|TRBV7-7
CASSLGANSYEQYF
TGTGCTAGCAGCTTAGGGGCTAACTCCTACGAGCAGTACTTC
>TRBJ2-4|.|.|TRBV25-1
CASSPPGAKNIQYF
TGTGCCAGCAGCCCACCGGGAGCCAAAAACATTCAGTACTTC
>TRBJ1-2|once|.|TRBV7-9
CASSSLRTKQNYGYTF
TGTGCCAGCAGCTCACTACGGACAAAACAGAACTATGGCTACACCTTC
>TRBJ2-7|once|TRBD2|TRBV4-1
CASSPRATSGYEQYF
TGCGCCAGCAGTCCAAGAGCGACTAGCGGCTACGAGCAGTACTTC
>TRBJ1-5|.|TRBD1|TRBV19
CASRAGTGVLSNQPQHF
TGTGCCAGTAGAGCCGGGACAGGGGTTTTGAGCAATCAGCCCCAGCATTTT